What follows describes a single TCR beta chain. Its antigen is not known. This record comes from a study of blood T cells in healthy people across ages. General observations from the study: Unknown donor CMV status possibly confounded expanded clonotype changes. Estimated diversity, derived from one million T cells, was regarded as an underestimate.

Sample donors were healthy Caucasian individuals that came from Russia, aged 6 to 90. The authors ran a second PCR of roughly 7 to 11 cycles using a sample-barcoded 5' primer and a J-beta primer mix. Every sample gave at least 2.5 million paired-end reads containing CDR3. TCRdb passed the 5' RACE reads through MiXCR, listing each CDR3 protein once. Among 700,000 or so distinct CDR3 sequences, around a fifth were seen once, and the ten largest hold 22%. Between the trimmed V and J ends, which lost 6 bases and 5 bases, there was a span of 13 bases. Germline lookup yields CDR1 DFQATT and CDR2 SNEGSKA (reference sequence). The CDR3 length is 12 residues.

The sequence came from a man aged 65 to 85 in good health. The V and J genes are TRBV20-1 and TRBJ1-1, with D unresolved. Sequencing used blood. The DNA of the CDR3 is TGCAGTGCCCGCAGACGGGTTACTGAAGCTTTCTTT. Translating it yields CSARRRVTEAFF.